Shown below are 6 T cell receptor beta chains from a single sample sequenced in a study of cytomegalovirus exposure and HLA in healthy donors. The assay was immunoSEQ multiplex PCR, and TCRdb's table has in-frame clones only and misses some. Of 280,000 or so clones listed, approximately 90% were seen once; the top ten hold around 0.92%. Sequenced input: PBMCs. The receptors here all came from a woman aged 18-29 years in good health and CMV-seronegative.

V is TRBV5-1 and J is TRBJ1-6; D uncertain. CDR1 and CDR2 (germline): SGHRS, YFSETQ. V dropped 4 bases and J dropped 0 bases, with 17 bases sitting between them. The CDR3 runs 18 residues. CDR3 region: CASSLWAGSSSYNSPLHF. DNA for the CDR3: TGCGCCAGCAGCCTGTGGGCCGGCTCCAGCTCCTATAATTCACCCCTCCACTTT.

This chain uses TRBV5-4 with TRBJ2-1; 7 bases agree with TRBD1. The V gene end was trimmed by 4 bases and the J gene end by 0 bases; junction bases not matched to a gene: 7. Germline V gene data show CDR1 as SGHNT and CDR2 as YYREEE (reference sequence). The CDR3 loop spans 16 amino acids. Written as DNA, the CDR3 is TGTGCCAGCAGCCCCGGACAGGACACCTCCTACAATGAGCAGTTCTTC. Amino acids: CASSPGQDTSYNEQFF.

The V and J genes are TRBV6-5 and TRBJ2-2, with D possibly matching TRBD1 (5 bases). The CDR3 extends over 15 amino acids. The V end was cut by 0 bases, the J end by 6 bases, with 11 bases between. Per germline, CDR1 MNHEY and CDR2 SVGAGI. The CDR3 loop is CASSYSQGAAGELFF. The CDR3 coding sequence is TGTGCCAGCAGTTACTCCCAAGGGGCGGCCGGGGAGCTGTTTTTT.

V and J are TRBV18 and TRBJ2-1, with D possibly TRBD2 on 5 matching bases. V was shortened by 2 bases and J by 6 bases, with 11 bases between the two germline ends. Germline assignment: CDR1 KGHSH and CDR2 LQKENI. The CDR3 is 14 amino acids. This chain's CDR3 is CASSPGRQANEQFF. CDR3 DNA: TGTGCCAGCTCACCAGGGAGACAAGCCAATGAGCAGTTCTTC.

The rearrangement links TRBV25-1 to TRBJ2-1; possibly TRBD2 for D (5 bases). The V end was cut by 4 bases, the J end by 12 bases, with 13 bases between. This CDR3 has 12 amino acids. CDR1 and CDR2 from the germline V gene are MGHDK and SYGVNS. The CDR3 nucleotides are TGTGCCAGCAGTGTAGCGTCAAACGGGCAGTTCTTC. Its translation is CASSVASNGQFF.

The rearrangement uses TRBV27 and TRBJ2-7, with a tentative D call TRBD1 (5 bases). There are 14 residues in the CDR3. Trimming pared 2 bases from V and 7 bases from J, leaving 15 bases between. Germline loops: CDR1 MNHEY, CDR2 SMNVEV (reference sequence). The CDR3 sequence: CASSLEGRAGEQYF. DNA of the CDR3: TGTGCCAGCAGTTTAGAAGGCAGGGCTGGGGAGCAGTACTTC.